These 23 T cell receptor beta chains originate from one sample sequenced in a study of T cell responses to AZD1222 COVID-19 vaccine (dated by TCRdb to the early 2020s). Receptor amplification or capture employed the immunoSEQ multiplex PCR assay. TCRdb's version of the immuneACCESS table is confined to in-frame rearrangements and falls short of the full clone set. An unresolved V gene accounts for under half of the shortfall where checked; the remainder is of unknown origin. The sample table holds approximately 110,000 clones, of which about 92% were seen once. The leading ten clones occupy approximately 1.1% of the sample. The sample's time point label, in plain terms: baseline before first vaccination. The material was peripheral blood, obtained on day 0 of AZD1222 vaccination. The origin of the receptors is an adult in good health.

The J gene is TRBJ1-3, the V gene TRBV28; TRBD1 might be the D (6 bases). Trimming removed 10 bases from V and 4 bases from J, with 17 bases in between. The CDR3 spans 14 residues. Germline V gives CDR1 MDHEN, CDR2 SYDVKM. The CDR3 bases are TGTGCCACCAAGCGGACAGTCGACGGAAACACCATATATTTT. This sequence encodes CATKRTVDGNTIYF.

The sample holds one count of this clone. This chain uses TRBV5-8 with TRBJ2-2; tentatively, D is TRBD2 (6 bases). CDR1 is SGHTS and CDR2 is YDEGEE in the germline V gene. Trimming took 2 bases from V and 3 from J, leaving 11 bases between them. The CDR3 length is 15 residues. DNA for the CDR3: TGTGCCAGCAGCTTAGTCAGGGAGGACACCGGGGAGCTGTTTTTT. Translated: CASSLVREDTGELFF.

This chain joins TRBV19 and TRBJ1-5; tentative D call: TRBD1 (5 bases). The ends were cut back, 11 bases at V and 5 bases at J, with 22 bases in the middle. Germline loops: CDR1 LNHDA, CDR2 SQIVND (reference sequence). The CDR3 has 15 residues. CDR3 region: CAVRDPRNSYQPQHF. The DNA for the CDR3 is TGTGCCGTCCGGGACCCCCGGAATTCATATCAGCCCCAGCATTTT.

V usage is TRBV19 and J usage is TRBJ1-2; 8 bases fit TRBD1. The J segment lost 8 bases and the V segment lost 4 bases, leaving 6 bases of the junction unmatched. The germline CDR1 and CDR2 sequences are LNHDA and SQIVND (reference sequence). The CDR3 spans 13 residues. The CDR3 DNA is TGTGCCAGTAGTACCGGACAGGGTGTCGGCTACACCTTC. Its translation is CASSTGQGVGYTF.

The gene calls are TRBV5-1 and TRBJ1-4; tentative D call: TRBD1 (6 bases). Germline CDR1 SGHRS, CDR2 YFSETQ. V was trimmed by 4 bases and J by 7 bases, leaving 20 bases between them. The CDR3 loop spans 16 amino acids. The CDR3 DNA reads TGCGCCAGCAGCCGGGACAAGGTCCATAAGGGTGAAAAACTGTTTTTT. This gives the protein CASSRDKVHKGEKLFF.

As concerns this clone: Because the CDR3's place on the DNA is in doubt, the DNA is left out and the CDR3 is given as listed by TCRdb. V is TRBV4-3 and J is TRBJ1-2. In germline, CDR1 is LGHNA, CDR2 YSLEER. Termini included, the CDR3 measures 14 amino acids. This CDR3 is CASSQALVGGGSAF.

V is TRBV5-1 and J is TRBJ2-1; D gene unclear. With 2 bases removed from V and 4 bases from J, the gap between germline ends came to 1 base. The CDR3 is 11 residues long. Germline V CDR1 and CDR2: SGHRS, YFSETQ. The CDR3 nucleotides read TGCGCCAGCAGCTTTTACAATGAGCAGTTCTTC. Translated, it gives CASSFYNEQFF.

CDR3 nucleotide sequence: TGTGCCACCAGCAGTGTGGGAGGGGGCGTCTACGAGCAGTACTTC. Its protein is CATSSVGGGVYEQYF. The chain combines TRBV15 with TRBJ2-7, with D possibly called TRBD1 or TRBD2 (7 bases each). V lost 3 bases to trimming and J lost 3 bases, with 15 bases between them. The CDR3 consists of 15 residues. Germline CDR1 is LNHNV and CDR2 is YYDKDF (reference sequence).

This clone was observed a handful of times. V usage is TRBV19 and J usage is TRBJ2-7, with 9 bases fitting TRBD1. The J segment lost 6 bases and the V segment lost 5 bases, leaving 14 bases of the junction unmatched. The CDR3 spans 16 residues. Germline values: CDR1 LNHDA, CDR2 SQIVND (reference sequence). The CDR3 nucleotides read TGTGCCAGTAGTCCGTCCGCGGGACAGGGAAGGGGCGAGCAGTACTTC. Amino acid sequence: CASSPSAGQGRGEQYF. The full variable domain, rest sourced from reference TRBV19 and TRBJ2-7, is DGGITQSPKYLFRKEGQNVTLSCEQNLNHDAMYWYRQDPGQGLRLIYYSQIVNDFQKGDIAEGYSVSREKKESFPLTVTSAQKNPTAFYLCASSPSAGQGRGEQYFGPGTRLTVT.

This rearrangement joins TRBV3-1 (or the pseudogene TRBV3-2) to TRBJ1-2; D is unresolved. In germline, CDR1 is LGHDT, CDR2 YNNKEL (reference sequence). The CDR3 totals 15 residues. With 4 bases removed from V and 5 bases from J, the gap between germline ends came to 17 bases. The CDR3 here is CASSPDGSYHYGYTF. CDR3 in DNA: TGTGCCAGCAGCCCGGACGGCAGTTACCATTATGGCTACACCTTC.

The gene calls are TRBV15 and TRBJ1-2, with D perhaps matching TRBD1 (6 bases). The CDR3 is 16 residues long. The V end was cut by 0 bases, the J end by 3 bases, with 14 bases between. CDR1 is LNHNV and CDR2 is YYDKDF in the germline V gene (reference sequence). CDR3 nucleotide sequence: TGTGCCACCAGCAGAGATCGGACAGCAAACTACTATGGCTACACCTTC. Encoded protein: CATSRDRTANYYGYTF.

This rearrangement joins TRBV3-1 (or the pseudogene TRBV3-2) to TRBJ1-6; maybe TRBD1 (6 bases). The CDR3 loop spans 17 amino acids. The V end lost 1 base, the J end lost 2 bases, and 12 bases lay between the germline ends. Per the germline V gene, CDR1 is LGHDT and CDR2 is YNNKEL (reference sequence). The CDR3 nucleotides are TGTGCCAGCAGCCAAGCCGGGGGCGCAGCCTATAATTCACCCCTCCACTTT. As protein: CASSQAGGAAYNSPLHF.

V and J are TRBV7-2 and TRBJ2-3; possible D gene TRBD2, 6 bases. The V and J ends lost 2 bases and 6 bases respectively, with 12 bases between them. The germline gives CDR1 SGHTA, CDR2 FQGNSA. This CDR3 is 14 amino acids long. The CDR3 bases are TGTGCCAGCAGCTTACTGGCCCTAGCGGATACGCAGTATTTT. It codes for CASSLLALADTQYF. Full variable domain (missing parts from reference TRBV7-2 and TRBJ2-3): GAGVSQSPSNKVTEKGKDVELRCDPISGHTALYWYRQSLGQGLEFLIYFQGNSAPDKSGLPSDRFSAERTGGSVSTLTIQRTQQEDSAVYLCASSLLALADTQYFGPGTRLTVL.

This chain uses TRBV6-5 with TRBJ1-2; D might be TRBD1 (6 bases). The CDR3 sequence is 14 residues long. Germline values: CDR1 MNHEY, CDR2 SVGAGI. V lost 5 bases and J 0 bases, leaving 10 bases between the germline ends. The CDR3 loop reads CASSKGGANYGYTF. CDR3 DNA sequence: TGTGCCAGCAGTAAGGGGGGGGCTAACTATGGCTACACCTTC.

The chain carries TRBV7-9 and TRBJ2-3; TRBD2 agrees at 13 bases. Unmatched junction bases numbered 3, after V lost 5 bases and J lost 4 bases. Germline V gene data show CDR1 as SEHNR and CDR2 as FQNEAQ (reference sequence). The CDR3 has 15 amino acids. This CDR3 is CASSLTSGRSDTQYF. CDR3 DNA sequence: TGTGCCAGCAGCCTGACTAGCGGGAGGTCAGATACGCAGTATTTT.

Comment on this clone: Other DNA sequences in the same sample also yield this CDR3. The chain links TRBV18 to TRBJ1-2; D may be TRBD1 (6 bases). V was trimmed by 3 bases and J by 2 bases, leaving 7 bases between them. Per germline, CDR1 KGHSH and CDR2 LQKENI. There are 13 residues in the CDR3. CDR3 nucleotides: TGTGCCAGCTCACCGGACAGCAACTATGGCTACACCTTC. Translating it yields CASSPDSNYGYTF.

V is TRBV29-1 and J is TRBJ2-2, with D maybe TRBD1 (6 bases). The length of the CDR3 is 12 residues. V dropped 8 bases and J dropped 2 bases, with 9 bases sitting between them. CDR1 and CDR2 from the germline V gene are SQVTM and ANQGSEA. Written as DNA, the CDR3 is TGCAGCTACAGGGAAAACACCGGGGAGCTGTTTTTT. Encoded protein: CSYRENTGELFF.

The chain employs TRBV14 and TRBJ1-6, with D uncertain. The germline gives CDR1 SGHDN, CDR2 FVKESK. V gave up 4 bases and J gave up 10 bases, with 14 bases separating them. The CDR3 is made up of 14 amino acids. The CDR3 bases are TGTGCCAGCAGCCGTGTCCCGGGAGGCTCACCCCTCCACTTT. Protein: CASSRVPGGSPLHF.

The chain recombines TRBV7-9 with TRBJ1-2; 8 bases are a match to TRBD1. Germline-derived CDR1 and CDR2 are SEHNR and FQNEAQ (reference sequence). Trimming at V came to 3 bases and at J to 8 bases, leaving 5 bases not matched to a gene. The CDR3 length is 13 residues. This CDR3 is CASSFQGAGGYTF. CDR3 coding DNA: TGTGCCAGCAGCTTCCAGGGGGCCGGGGGCTACACCTTC.

The CDR3, as DNA: TGTGCCTGGAGTGAAGGTCTCGGCGGGGAGCTGTTTTTT. Its protein product is CAWSEGLGGELFF. This chain uses TRBV30 with TRBJ2-2; D ambiguous. The germline CDR1 and CDR2 sequences are GTSNPN and SVGIG (reference sequence). The germline V and J ends were trimmed by 1 base and 7 bases, with 10 bases remaining between them. The CDR3 loop spans 13 amino acids.

The chain couples TRBV5-1 to TRBJ2-2, with 14 bases that match TRBD2. The CDR3 contains 16 residues. V shed 3 bases and J 7 bases; nucleotides not matched to a gene: 5. Germline CDR1 is SGHRS and CDR2 is YFSETQ. CDR3 residues: CASSWGTSGRGGELFF. The CDR3 DNA reads as TGCGCCAGCAGCTGGGGGACTAGCGGGAGAGGCGGGGAGCTGTTTTTT.

This chain connects TRBV11-2 to TRBJ2-7, with unresolved D. CDR1 and CDR2 from the germline V gene are SGHAT and FQNNGV. V was shortened by 5 bases and J by 4 bases, with 9 bases between the two germline ends. This CDR3 region has 12 residues. This CDR3 reads CASSLTRYEQYF. CDR3 coding DNA: TGTGCCAGCAGCCTCACCCGGTACGAGCAGTACTTC.

This chain joins TRBV9 and TRBJ1-2; D is possibly TRBD1 (6 bases). V dropped 4 bases and J dropped 8 bases, with 15 bases sitting between them. The length of the CDR3 is 13 residues. Germline assignment: CDR1 SGDLS and CDR2 YYNGEE. CDR3 residues: CASSTSTGQGYTF. The CDR3 DNA reads TGTGCCAGCAGCACCTCGACAGGCCAGGGCTACACCTTC. Based on the CDR3 plus reference TRBV9 and TRBJ1-2, the full variable domain is DSGVTQTPKHLITATGQRVTLRCSPRSGDLSVYWYQQSLDQGLQFLIQYYNGEERAKGNILERFSAQQFPDLHSELNLSSLELGDSALYFCASSTSTGQGYTFGSGTRLTVV.